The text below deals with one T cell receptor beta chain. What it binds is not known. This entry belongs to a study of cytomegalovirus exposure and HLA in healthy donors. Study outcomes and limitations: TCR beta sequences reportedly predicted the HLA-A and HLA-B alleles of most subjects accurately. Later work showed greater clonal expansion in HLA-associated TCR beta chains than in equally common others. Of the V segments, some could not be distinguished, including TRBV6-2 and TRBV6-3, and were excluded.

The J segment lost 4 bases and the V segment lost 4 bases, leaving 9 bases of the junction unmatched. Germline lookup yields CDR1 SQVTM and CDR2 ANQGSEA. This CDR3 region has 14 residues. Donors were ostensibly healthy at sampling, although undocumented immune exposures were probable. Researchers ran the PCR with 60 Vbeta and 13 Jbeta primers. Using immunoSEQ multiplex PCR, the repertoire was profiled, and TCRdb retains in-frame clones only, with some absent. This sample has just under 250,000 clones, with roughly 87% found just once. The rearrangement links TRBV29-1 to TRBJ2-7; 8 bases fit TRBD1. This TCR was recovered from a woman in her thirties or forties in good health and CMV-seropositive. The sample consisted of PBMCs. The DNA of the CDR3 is TGCAGCGTTGCAACCGGGACAGGTTTATACGAGCAGTACTTC. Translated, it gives CSVATGTGLYEQYF.